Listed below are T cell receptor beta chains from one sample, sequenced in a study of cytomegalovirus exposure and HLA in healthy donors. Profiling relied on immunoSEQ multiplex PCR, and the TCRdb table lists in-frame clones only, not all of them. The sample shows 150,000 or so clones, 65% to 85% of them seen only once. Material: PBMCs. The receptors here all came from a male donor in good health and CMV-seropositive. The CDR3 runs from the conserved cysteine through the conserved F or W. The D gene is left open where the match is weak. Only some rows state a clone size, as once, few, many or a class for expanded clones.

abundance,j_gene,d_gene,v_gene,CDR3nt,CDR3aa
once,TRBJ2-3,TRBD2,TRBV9,TGTGCCAGCATGCGGGGGGGGACTAGCACAGATACGCAGTATTTT,CASMRGGTSTDTQYF
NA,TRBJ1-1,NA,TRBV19,TGTGCCAGTAGTATAGTCCAGGTTGAAGCTTTCTTT,CASSIVQVEAFF
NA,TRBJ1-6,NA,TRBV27,TGTGCCAGCAGCCTGGTGGAGAACATTAATTCACCCCTCCACTTT,CASSLVENINSPLHF
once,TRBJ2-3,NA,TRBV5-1,TGCGCCAGCAGCGGCGGGGCAGATACGCAGTATTTT,CASSGGADTQYF
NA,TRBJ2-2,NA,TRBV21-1,TGTGCCAGCAGCAGCCCGACAGGGGAGGGGAACGGGGAGCTGTTTTTT,CASSSPTGEGNGELFF
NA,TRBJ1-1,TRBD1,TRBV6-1,TGTGCCAGCAACACCGGGACAGGCCGCGGACCTGAAGCTTTCTTT,CASNTGTGRGPEAFF
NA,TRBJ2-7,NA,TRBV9,TGTGCCAGCAGCGCCGGACTGGATCCCTACGAGCAGTACTTC,CASSAGLDPYEQYF
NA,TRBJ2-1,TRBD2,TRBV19,TGTGCCAGTAGTATTAAGTCTGGCGGGAGGAACAATGAGCAGTTCTTC,CASSIKSGGRNNEQFF
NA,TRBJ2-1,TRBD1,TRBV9,TGTGCCAGCAGCCCTCGGACAGGGAACAATGAGCAGTTCTTC,CASSPRTGNNEQFF
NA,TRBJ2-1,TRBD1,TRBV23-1,TGCGCCACACCGGGACAGGGGGCCAATGAGCAGTTCTTC,CATPGQGANEQFF
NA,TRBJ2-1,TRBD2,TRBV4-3,TGCGCCAGCAGCGAGCTTCTAGCGGGAGATTACAATGAGCAGTTCTTC,CASSELLAGDYNEQFF
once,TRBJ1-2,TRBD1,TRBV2,TGTGCCAGTGTAAGGACAGGAGAGGGGTATGGCTACACCTTC,CASVRTGEGYGYTF
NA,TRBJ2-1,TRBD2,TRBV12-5,TGTGCTAGTGGTTTGACCTTAGCGGGAGCTTCCTACAATGAGCAGTTCTTC,CASGLTLAGASYNEQFF
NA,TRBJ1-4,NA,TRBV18,TGTGCCAGCTCCGTGGAGTTAAGTGAAAAACTGTTTTTT,CASSVELSEKLFF
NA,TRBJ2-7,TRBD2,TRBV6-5,TGTGCCAGCAGTTACGCGGCGGGAGGGCCTTACGAGCAGTACTTC,CASSYAAGGPYEQYF
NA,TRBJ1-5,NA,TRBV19,TGTGCCAGTAGTATGGGGAGAGTAGATCAGCCCCAGCATTTT,CASSMGRVDQPQHF
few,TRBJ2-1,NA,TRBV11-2,TGTGCCAGCAGCTTAAGCGGGCAGCAAGGGAATGAGCAGTTCTTC,CASSLSGQQGNEQFF
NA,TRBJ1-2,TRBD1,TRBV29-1,TGCAGCGTTGAAAGGGACAGGGTAAACTATGGCTACACCTTC,CSVERDRVNYGYTF
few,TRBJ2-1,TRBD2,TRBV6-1,TGTGCCAGCACCAAAAGGGGGACTAGCCTCAATGAGCAGTTCTTC,CASTKRGTSLNEQFF
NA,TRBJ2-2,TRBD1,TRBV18,TGTGCCAGCTCCCCACAGGGGATGAACACCGGGGAGCTGTTTTTT,CASSPQGMNTGELFF
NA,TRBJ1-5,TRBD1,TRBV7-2,TGTGCCAGCAGCTTAGGGGGGACAGGGCAGCATTTT,CASSLGGTGQHF
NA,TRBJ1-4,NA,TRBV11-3,TGTGCCAGCAGCTTAGCCTCGGGGGAAAAACTGTTTTTT,CASSLASGEKLFF
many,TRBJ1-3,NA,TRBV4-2,TGTGCCAGCAGCCAAGAGTCCCTCAGCGCGGGACGGCTGAGCTCTGGAAACACCATATATTTT,CASSQESLSAGRLSSGNTIYF
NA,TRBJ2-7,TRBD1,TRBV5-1,TGCGCCAGCAGCTTGGGGTCCGGGACAGTAACCTACGAGCAGTACTTC,CASSLGSGTVTYEQYF
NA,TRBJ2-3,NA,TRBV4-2,TGTGCCAGCAGCCACCCATCCAGCACAGATACGCAGTATTTT,CASSHPSSTDTQYF
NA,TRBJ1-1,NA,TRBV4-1,TGCGCCAGCAGCCAATCGCTGCGGGGGACTGAAGCTTTCTTT,CASSQSLRGTEAFF
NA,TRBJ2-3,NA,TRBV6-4,TGTGCCAGCAGTGCCCTGTCTAGCACAGATACGCAGTATTTT,CASSALSSTDTQYF
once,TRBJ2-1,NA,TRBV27,TGTGCCAGCAGCAGGGCGGAGGAGCAGTTCTTC,CASSRAEEQFF
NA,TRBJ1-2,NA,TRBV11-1,TGTGCCAGCAGCCATGGGCAGCTTAACTATGGCTACACCTTC,CASSHGQLNYGYTF
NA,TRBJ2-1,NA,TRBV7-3,TGTGCCAGCAGCTTAAGCGGGATGAACAATGAGCAGTTCTTC,CASSLSGMNNEQFF
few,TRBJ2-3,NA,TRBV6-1,TGTGCCAGCAGTGAACAGTCTAGCTCAGATACGCAGTATTTT,CASSEQSSSDTQYF
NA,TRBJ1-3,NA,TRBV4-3,TGCGCCAGCAGCCAAGATATCGGCGGGTTCTCTGGAAACACCATATATTTT,CASSQDIGGFSGNTIYF
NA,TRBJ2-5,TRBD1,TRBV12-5,TGTGCTAGTGGTTTGGTGACAGGGGGCAGGGAGACCCAGTACTTC,CASGLVTGGRETQYF
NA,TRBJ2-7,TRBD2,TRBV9,TGTGCCAGCAGCGTATCGGGACTAGCGGGGGCTTACGAGCAGTACTTC,CASSVSGLAGAYEQYF
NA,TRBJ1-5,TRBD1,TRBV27,TGTGCCAGCAGTTCCGGGACAGGGTATAGCAATCAGCCCCAGCATTTT,CASSSGTGYSNQPQHF
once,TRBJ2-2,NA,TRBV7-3,TGTGCCAGCCGATATGCGGGGACGAACACCGGGGAGCTGTTTTTT,CASRYAGTNTGELFF
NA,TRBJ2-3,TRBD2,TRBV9,TGTGCCAGCAGCGTAGAGTGGGCGGGAGGTGCCGGTACGCAGTATTTT,CASSVEWAGGAGTQYF
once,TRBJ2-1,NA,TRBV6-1,TGTGCCAGCAGTGAAGAGGCTAGCCCCAACAATGAGCAGTTCTTC,CASSEEASPNNEQFF
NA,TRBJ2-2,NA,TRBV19,TGTGCCAGTAGTATCTCCCTATCTTTTGTCACCGGGGAGCTGTTTTTT,CASSISLSFVTGELFF
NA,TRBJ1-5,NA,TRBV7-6,TGTGCCAGCAGCCCCAGGGGAGGGGGAGGTCAGCCCCAGCATTTT,CASSPRGGGGQPQHF
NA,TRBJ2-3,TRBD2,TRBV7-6,TGTGCCAGCAGCTTAGGGGGGACTACGACACATACGCAGTATTTT,CASSLGGTTTHTQYF
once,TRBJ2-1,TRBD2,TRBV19,TGTGCCAGTAGTATAGACAGCGGGAATTACAATGAGCAGTTCTTC,CASSIDSGNYNEQFF
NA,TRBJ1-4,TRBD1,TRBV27,TGTGCCAGCAGGCGGACAGGAGTTAATGAAAAACTGTTTTTT,CASRRTGVNEKLFF
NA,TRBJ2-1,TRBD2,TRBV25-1,TGTGCCAGCAGTGGGCTCGGGACTAGCGGTAATGAGCAGTTCTTC,CASSGLGTSGNEQFF
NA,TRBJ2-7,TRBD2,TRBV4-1,TGCGCCAGCAGCCAATGGACTAGCCTTTCTATCCCCTCGTACTTC,CASSQWTSLSIPSYF
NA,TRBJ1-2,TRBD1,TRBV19,TGTGCCAGTAGTATACGGAGGGGGCAAGGCTACACCTTC,CASSIRRGQGYTF